A selection of T cell receptor beta chains follows, all from one sample in a study of blood T cell repertoires in COVID-19. Assay: immunoSEQ multiplex PCR; the TCRdb copy retains only in-frame clones and omits some. This table has more than 85,000 clones, 70% to 90% appearing once. What was sequenced was peripheral blood. These receptors were obtained from a man aged 50 to 60 with active COVID-19. CDR3s include the opening cysteine and the closing phenylalanine or tryptophan. D genes are given only for firm matches. Clone size is shown for a subset of rows, as once, few, many or a class of expanded clone.

J gene,clone size,CDR3 length,V gene,D gene,CDR3 DNA,CDR3 protein
TRBJ2-4,-,14,TRBV27,TRBD1,TGTGCCAGCAGTTTCTCCGGGACAGGGAACATTCAGTACTTC,CASSFSGTGNIQYF
TRBJ2-1,-,13,TRBV5-4,TRBD1,TGTGCCAGCAGCCAAACAGGGGCGGATGAGCAGTTCTTC,CASSQTGADEQFF
TRBJ1-1,-,17,TRBV5-6,-,TGTGCCAGCAGCTTGAATAGAAGGGGTGTAAGGAACACTGAAGCTTTCTTT,CASSLNRRGVRNTEAFF
TRBJ2-7,-,16,TRBV4-2,TRBD2,TGTGCCAGCAGCTCACCATTCGGCGGGGGGGCCTTCGAGCAGTACTTC,CASSSPFGGGAFEQYF
TRBJ2-3,-,16,TRBV4-1,-,TGCGCCAGCAGTCAAGAAAGATGGGCTAGCACAGATACGCAGTATTTT,CASSQERWASTDTQYF
TRBJ2-7,-,13,TRBV29-1,TRBD1,TGCAGCGTTGAAGGGGGGACAGCTGGGGAGCAGTACTTC,CSVEGGTAGEQYF
TRBJ2-2,-,14,TRBV6-6,TRBD2,TGTGCCAGCAGCCTGGGGGGGAGCACCGGGGAGCTGTTTTTT,CASSLGGSTGELFF
TRBJ1-2,-,13,TRBV20-1,-,TGCAGTGCTAGTGGTATAGGAGACTATGGCTACACCTTC,CSASGIGDYGYTF
TRBJ2-5,-,16,TRBV7-7,-,TGTGCCAGCAGCTTAGACCCGGGCAGGGGAGAAGAGACCCAGTACTTC,CASSLDPGRGEETQYF
TRBJ2-1,-,15,TRBV10-3,TRBD2,TGTGCCGCGGGACTAGCGGGGGTTTCCTACAATGAGCAGTTCTTC,CAAGLAGVSYNEQFF
TRBJ1-2,-,16,TRBV19,TRBD1,TGTGCCAGTAGTCCCAGGACAGGGCGCCGATCTCTCGGCTACACCTTC,CASSPRTGRRSLGYTF
TRBJ1-2,-,15,TRBV2,-,TGTGCCAGCAGTGGCGGGACCCCTTCTAACTATGGCTACACCTTC,CASSGGTPSNYGYTF
TRBJ2-5,-,13,TRBV12-3/TRBV12-4,-,TGTGCCAGCAGTTTATCAGGTTTGGAGACCCAGTACTTC,CASSLSGLETQYF
TRBJ1-2,few,13,TRBV5-1,-,TGCGCCAGCAGACCTGACAGCCTCTATGGCTACACCTTC,CASRPDSLYGYTF
TRBJ2-3,-,11,TRBV3-1/TRBV3-2,-,TGTGCCAGCAGCCGAGGGGATACGCAGTATTTT,CASSRGDTQYF
TRBJ2-3,-,14,TRBV5-6,-,TGTGCCAGCAGCTTAGGAGGGCCGTCAGATACGCAGTATTTT,CASSLGGPSDTQYF
TRBJ1-2,-,17,TRBV7-9,TRBD1,TGTGCCAGCAGTCCCCACAGTGGACAGGCGGCACTCCTCCGCTACACCTTC,CASSPHSGQAALLRYTF
TRBJ1-4,-,17,TRBV5-1,-,TGCGCCAGCAGCTTGGAGTTACAGGGAGAGGCTAATGAAAAACTGTTTTTT,CASSLELQGEANEKLFF